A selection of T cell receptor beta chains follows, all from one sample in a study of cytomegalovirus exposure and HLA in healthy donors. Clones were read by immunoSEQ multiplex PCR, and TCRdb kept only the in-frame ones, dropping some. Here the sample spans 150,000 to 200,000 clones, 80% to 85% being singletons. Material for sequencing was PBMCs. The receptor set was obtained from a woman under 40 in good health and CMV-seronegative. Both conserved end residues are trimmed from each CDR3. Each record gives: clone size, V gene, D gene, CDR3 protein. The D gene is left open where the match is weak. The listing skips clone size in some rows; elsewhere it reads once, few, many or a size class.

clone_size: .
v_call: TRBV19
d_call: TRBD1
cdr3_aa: ASTGQANGNSPLH

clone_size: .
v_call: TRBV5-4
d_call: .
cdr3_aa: ASSLLTGNTEAF

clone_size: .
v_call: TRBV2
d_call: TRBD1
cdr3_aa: ASRFRDRYYEQY

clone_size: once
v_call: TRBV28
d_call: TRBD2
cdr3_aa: ASRPGWGLAKNSQY

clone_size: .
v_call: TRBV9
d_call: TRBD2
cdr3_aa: ASSVLAGGWDTQY

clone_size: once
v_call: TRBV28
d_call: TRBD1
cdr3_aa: ASSLGQGARYNIQY

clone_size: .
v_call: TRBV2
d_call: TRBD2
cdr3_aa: ASRPGLAGEEQF

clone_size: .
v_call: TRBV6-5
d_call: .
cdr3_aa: ASSYSLTRGNTIY

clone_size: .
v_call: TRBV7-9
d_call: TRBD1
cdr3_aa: SSSADRIYGYT

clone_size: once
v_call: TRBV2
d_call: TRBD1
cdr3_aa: ASVTGVGSGQPQH

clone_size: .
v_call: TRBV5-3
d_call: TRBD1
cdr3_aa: ARSHRQGKTGELF

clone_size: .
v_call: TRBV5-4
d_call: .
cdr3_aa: ATTGTRSYNEQF

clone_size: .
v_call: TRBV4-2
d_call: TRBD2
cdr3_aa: ASSQESRSGRAGAKNIQY

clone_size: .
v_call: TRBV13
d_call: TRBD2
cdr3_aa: ASRVLAGPYEQY

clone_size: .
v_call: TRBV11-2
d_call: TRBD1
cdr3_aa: ASSPRGQGGTDTQY

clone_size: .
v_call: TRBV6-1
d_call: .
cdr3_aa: ASSRTEETQY

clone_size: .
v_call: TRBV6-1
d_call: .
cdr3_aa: ASSLTRPNYGYT

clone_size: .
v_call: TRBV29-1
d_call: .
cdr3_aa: SVVLGRGSGYEQY

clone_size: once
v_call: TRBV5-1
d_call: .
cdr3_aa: ASSLQETQY

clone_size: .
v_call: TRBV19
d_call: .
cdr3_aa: ASSIGLAAGGTQY

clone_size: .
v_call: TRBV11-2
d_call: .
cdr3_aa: ASSLEMVRKAGNQPQH

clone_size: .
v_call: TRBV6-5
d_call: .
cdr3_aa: ASSYQGSPEQY